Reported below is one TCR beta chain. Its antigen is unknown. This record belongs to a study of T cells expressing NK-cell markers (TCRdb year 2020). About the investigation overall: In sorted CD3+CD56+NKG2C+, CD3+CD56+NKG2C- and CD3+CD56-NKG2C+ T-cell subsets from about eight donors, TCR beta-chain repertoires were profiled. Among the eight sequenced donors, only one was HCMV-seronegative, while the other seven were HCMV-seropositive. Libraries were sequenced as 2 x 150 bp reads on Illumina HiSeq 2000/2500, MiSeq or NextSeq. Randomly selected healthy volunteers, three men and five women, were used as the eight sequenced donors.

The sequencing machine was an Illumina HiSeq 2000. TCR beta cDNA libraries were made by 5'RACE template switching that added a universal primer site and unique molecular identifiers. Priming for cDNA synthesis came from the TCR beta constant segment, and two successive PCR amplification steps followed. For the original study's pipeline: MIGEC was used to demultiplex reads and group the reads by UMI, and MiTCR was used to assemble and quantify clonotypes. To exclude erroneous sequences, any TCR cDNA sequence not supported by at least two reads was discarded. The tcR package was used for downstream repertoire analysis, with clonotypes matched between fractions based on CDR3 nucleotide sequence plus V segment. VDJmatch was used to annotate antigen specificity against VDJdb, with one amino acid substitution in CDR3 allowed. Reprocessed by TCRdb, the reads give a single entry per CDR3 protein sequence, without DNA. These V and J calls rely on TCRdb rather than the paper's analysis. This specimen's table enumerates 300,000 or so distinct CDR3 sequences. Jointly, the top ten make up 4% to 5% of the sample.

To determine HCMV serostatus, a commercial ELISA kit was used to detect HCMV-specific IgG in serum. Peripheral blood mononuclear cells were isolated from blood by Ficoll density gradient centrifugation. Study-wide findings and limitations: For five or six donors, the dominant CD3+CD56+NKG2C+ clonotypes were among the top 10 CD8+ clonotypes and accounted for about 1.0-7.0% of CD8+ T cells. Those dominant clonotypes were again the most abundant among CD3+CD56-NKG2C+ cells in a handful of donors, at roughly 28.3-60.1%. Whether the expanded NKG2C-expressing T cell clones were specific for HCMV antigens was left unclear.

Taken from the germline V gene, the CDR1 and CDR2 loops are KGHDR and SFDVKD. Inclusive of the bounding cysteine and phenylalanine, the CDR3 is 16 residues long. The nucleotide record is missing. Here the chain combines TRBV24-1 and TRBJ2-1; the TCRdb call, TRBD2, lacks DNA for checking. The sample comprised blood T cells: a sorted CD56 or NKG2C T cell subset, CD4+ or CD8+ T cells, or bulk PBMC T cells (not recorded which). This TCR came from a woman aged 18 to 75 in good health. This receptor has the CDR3 CATSSPRGAGHNEQFF.